In its sample, the clone carrying this T cell receptor (beta chain) was seen a few times. Its specificity is not known. This sample stems from a study of Ad26.COV2.S vaccination and SARS-CoV-2 variants. As for the study in general: Ad26.COV2.S was injected intramuscularly once or twice, 56 days apart. Study results and caveats: The TCR breadth and depth analyses may have produced an underestimate of total T cell responses. Vaccine recipients posted higher spike-specific TCR breadth than their placebo counterparts. After vaccination, substantial breadth of spike-specific CD8+ and CD4+ responses was reported.

The treatment is: 19 received Ad26.COV2.S at low or high dose, single or two shots; 5 received placebo; per-sample allocation not given. Sampling was done on day 63 after the first vaccine or placebo injection. The CDR3 covers 15 residues. The V segment lost 8 bases and the J segment 0 bases; nucleotides outside the gene matches: 4. Germline loops: CDR1 SGHTA, CDR2 FQGNSA. Repertoires were generated with immunoSEQ multiplex PCR, while TCRdb's copy carries only in-frame clones and drops some. Of around 300,000 clones in the sample, 75% to 90% were seen once. This material consisted of peripheral blood, taken in a trial of Ad26.COV2.S vaccine versus placebo. This receptor was identified in a person between 18 and 59 years old who received the Ad26.COV2.S COVID-19 vaccine or a placebo. The genes are TRBV7-2 and TRBJ2-6, with 7 positions matching TRBD2. The CDR3 nucleotides are TGTGCCAGCTCGGGGGGTATCTCTGGGGCCAACGTCCTGACTTTC. This codes for CASSGGISGANVLTF.